Listed below are T cell receptor beta chains from one sample, sequenced in a study of cytomegalovirus exposure and HLA in healthy donors. The method was immunoSEQ multiplex PCR; TCRdb's version includes in-frame clones alone and lacks a portion of them. Of about 180,000 clones listed, around 77% are singletons. The sequenced material came from PBMCs. These receptors all stem from a man aged 60 to 75 in good health and CMV-seronegative. Each CDR3 is given with its conserved first and last residue. The D gene is left open where the match is weak. Clone size is given for some rows only: seen once, a few or many times, or a class if the clone is expanded.

j_call	clone_size	v_call	d_call	cdr3_aa	cdr3_nt
TRBJ2-3	.	TRBV11-2	.	CASSPGRGAGTDTQYF	TGTGCCAGCAGCCCGGGACGGGGGGCCGGCACAGATACGCAGTATTTT
TRBJ1-1	.	TRBV29-1	TRBD1	CSVDFGQGFSEAFF	TGCAGCGTTGACTTCGGACAGGGCTTCTCTGAAGCTTTCTTT
TRBJ1-4	.	TRBV5-1	.	CASSLGRMLSEKLFF	TGCGCCAGCAGCCTGGGTCGTATGTTAAGCGAAAAACTGTTTTTT
TRBJ2-3	.	TRBV10-1	.	CASKGGPDTQYF	TGCGCCAGCAAGGGGGGGCCAGATACGCAGTATTTT
TRBJ1-2	.	TRBV5-1	.	CASSQESYGYTF	TGCGCCAGCAGCCAGGAATCCTATGGCTACACCTTC
TRBJ2-7	.	TRBV7-9	.	CASSFDSYEQYF	TGTGCCAGCAGCTTTGACAGCTACGAGCAGTACTTC
TRBJ1-4	.	TRBV4-1	.	CASSQKEKGSPNEKLFF	TGCGCCAGCAGCCAAAAGGAGAAAGGATCCCCTAATGAAAAACTGTTTTTT
TRBJ1-2	.	TRBV28	TRBD1	CASSQGTVEPYGYTF	TGTGCCAGCAGTCAAGGGACAGTCGAACCTTATGGCTACACCTTC
TRBJ1-1	.	TRBV23-1	.	CASSQTEALVNTEAFF	TGCGCCAGCAGTCAAACGGAGGCGCTGGTGAACACTGAAGCTTTCTTT
TRBJ2-4	.	TRBV6-5	TRBD1	CASSSPTGAKNIQYF	TGTGCCAGCAGTTCCCCGACAGGGGCCAAAAACATTCAGTACTTC
TRBJ2-7	.	TRBV5-4	TRBD1	CASSLPGQGAFEQYF	TGTGCCAGCAGCTTGCCGGGACAGGGCGCTTTCGAGCAGTACTTC
TRBJ1-1	.	TRBV2	.	CASVEGENTEAFF	TGTGCCAGCGTCGAGGGGGAGAACACTGAAGCTTTCTTT
TRBJ2-3	.	TRBV7-2	TRBD2	CASSLGGGRGADTQYF	TGTGCCAGCAGCTTAGGAGGCGGGAGGGGCGCAGATACGCAGTATTTT
TRBJ1-2	.	TRBV7-9	.	CASSLKGLNYGYTF	TGTGCCAGCAGCTTAAAGGGGCTCAACTATGGCTACACCTTC
TRBJ1-6	few	TRBV5-1	.	CASSLMTVGNSPLHF	TGCGCCAGCAGCTTGATGACAGTGGGCAATTCACCCCTCCACTTT
TRBJ2-1	.	TRBV5-1	.	CASSQEVAVYNEQFF	TGCGCCAGCAGCCAAGAGGTAGCGGTCTACAATGAGCAGTTCTTC
TRBJ1-1	few	TRBV5-8	TRBD1	CASRQVGQGRTSSEAFF	TGTGCCAGCAGGCAGGTCGGACAGGGGAGGACAAGTTCTGAAGCTTTCTTT
TRBJ2-5	once	TRBV7-9	.	CASSLAAGSKETQYF	TGTGCCAGCAGCTTAGCGGCGGGAAGTAAAGAGACCCAGTACTTC
TRBJ2-1	.	TRBV30	TRBD2	CASGGGPIEQFF	TGTGCCTCTGGGGGAGGGCCCATTGAGCAGTTCTTC
TRBJ2-6	.	TRBV9	.	CASTLSLTAGANVLTF	TGTGCCAGCACCCTTAGCTTGACAGCTGGGGCCAACGTCCTGACTTTC
TRBJ1-5	.	TRBV5-5	.	CASSLVGDSNQPQHF	TGTGCCAGCAGCTTGGTGGGAGATAGCAATCAGCCCCAGCATTTT
TRBJ2-2	many	TRBV2	TRBD2	CASSEARGTGELFF	TGTGCCAGCAGTGAAGCGCGGGGGACCGGGGAGCTGTTTTTT
TRBJ1-3	.	TRBV28	TRBD1	CASSTTGGYGNTIYF	TGTGCCAGCAGTACAACAGGGGGCTATGGAAACACCATATATTTT
TRBJ1-2	.	TRBV5-1	TRBD1	CASSSGQAIYGYTF	TGCGCCAGCAGCTCAGGACAGGCGATATATGGCTACACCTTC
TRBJ2-1	few	TRBV11-2	.	CASSNPPRRDTQFF	TGTGCCAGCAGCAACCCCCCCCGCCGGGACACGCAGTTCTTC
TRBJ2-2	.	TRBV13	TRBD2	CASSPRLAGETGELFF	TGTGCCAGCAGCCCGAGACTAGCGGGGGAAACCGGGGAGCTGTTTTTT
TRBJ1-1	once	TRBV5-1	.	CASSLEAGIAEAFF	TGCGCCAGCAGCTTGGAGGCAGGGATCGCTGAAGCTTTCTTT
TRBJ2-5	.	TRBV14	TRBD1	CASSRTGVRRETQYF	TGTGCCAGCAGCCGGACAGGGGTCCGCCGGGAGACCCAGTACTTC
TRBJ1-1	.	TRBV7-9	.	CASSFQQGTEAFF	TGTGCCAGCAGCTTTCAACAGGGCACTGAAGCTTTCTTT
TRBJ2-5	.	TRBV7-9	.	CASSLGHRVGSEETQYF	TGTGCCAGCAGCTTAGGCCACAGGGTAGGGTCGGAAGAGACCCAGTACTTC
TRBJ2-7	.	TRBV19	TRBD1	CASSTRDSYEQYF	TGTGCCAGTAGTACCCGGGACAGCTACGAGCAGTACTTC
TRBJ1-5	.	TRBV6-1	.	CASSEEDRRPQNF	TGTGCCAGCAGTGAGGAGGATCGACGGCCCCAGAATTTT
TRBJ2-7	.	TRBV7-2	TRBD2	CASSFKVAGGISSYEQYF	TGTGCCAGCAGCTTCAAAGTAGCGGGAGGGATCAGCTCCTACGAGCAGTACTTC
TRBJ2-6	.	TRBV19	.	CASKMWGVSSANVLTF	TGTGCCAGTAAGATGTGGGGGGTTAGCTCGGCCAACGTCCTGACTTTC
TRBJ1-1	.	TRBV28	TRBD1	CASTTGDTTEAFF	TGTGCCAGCACTACAGGGGACACCACTGAAGCTTTCTTT
TRBJ1-2	once	TRBV19	.	CASSIDDPGDSNYGYPF	TGTGCCAGTAGTATCGACGACCCCGGAGACAGCAACTATGGCTACCCCTTC
TRBJ2-5	few	TRBV7-2	TRBD1	CASSLVGTGAQETQYF	TGTGCCAGCAGCTTAGTGGGGACAGGGGCGCAAGAGACCCAGTACTTC
TRBJ1-1	.	TRBV5-4	TRBD1	CASSSPGQGALNTEAFF	TGTGCCAGCAGCTCCCCGGGACAGGGGGCCTTGAACACTGAAGCTTTCTTT
TRBJ2-6	.	TRBV14	.	CASSRWGRGANVLTF	TGTGCCAGCAGCCGGTGGGGCAGGGGGGCCAACGTCCTGACTTTC
TRBJ2-5	.	TRBV5-4	.	CASSFTEETQYF	TGTGCCAGCAGCTTCACTGAGGAGACCCAGTACTTC
TRBJ1-1	.	TRBV2	.	CASRERQIEAFF	TGTGCCAGCCGTGAGAGACAAATTGAAGCTTTCTTT
TRBJ2-2	.	TRBV19	.	CASSISANTGELFF	TGTGCCAGTAGTATATCGGCGAACACCGGGGAGCTGTTTTTT
TRBJ2-1	once	TRBV4-3	TRBD2	CASSQDSAGGRNEQFF	TGCGCCAGCAGCCAAGATTCAGCGGGAGGCCGCAATGAGCAGTTCTTC
TRBJ2-7	.	TRBV7-9	.	CASSFRGEQYF	TGTGCCAGCAGCTTTCGAGGTGAGCAGTACTTC
TRBJ1-6	.	TRBV5-1	.	CASSPGAGGEYNSPLHF	TGCGCCAGCAGCCCGGGAGCGGGGGGCGAATATAATTCACCCCTCCACTTT
TRBJ2-7	.	TRBV18	TRBD1	CASSPNRDRVAYEQYF	TGTGCCAGCTCACCGAACCGGGACAGGGTCGCCTACGAGCAGTACTTC